Listed below are T cell receptor beta chains from one sample, sequenced in a study of cytomegalovirus exposure and HLA in healthy donors. Method: immunoSEQ multiplex PCR; TCRdb's copy keeps in-frame clones and lacks some. The sample lists around 170,000 clones, approximately 80% seen once, with 1.5% to 1.7% in the top ten. The material sequenced was PBMCs. The receptors were gathered from a woman aged 18-29 years in good health and CMV-seronegative. The CDR3 runs from the conserved cysteine through the conserved F or W. D genes are given only for firm matches. Clone sizes are given selectively: once, few, many, or a class where the clone is expanded.

v_call	d_call	j_call	clone_size	cdr3_nt	cdr3_aa
TRBV6-1	.	TRBJ1-4	few	TGTGCCAGCAGTGGGGGGGGAAGGAATGAAAAACTGTTTTTT	CASSGGGRNEKLFF
TRBV10-2	TRBD1	TRBJ2-7	.	TGCGCCAGTAGAAGCTCCGGGACAGGGATTTCCTACGAGCAGTACTTC	CASRSSGTGISYEQYF
TRBV6-6	.	TRBJ2-7	.	TGTGCCAGCGGTGGAGTCTCCTACGAGCAGTACTTC	CASGGVSYEQYF
TRBV10-3	.	TRBJ1-5	.	TGTGCCATCAGTGAGTCGGAGGGAGGGCAGCCCCAGCATTTT	CAISESEGGQPQHF
TRBV6-5	TRBD2	TRBJ2-3	.	TGTGCCAGCAGTTACCTGGCTAGCGGGGGAGGCGATACGCAGTATTTT	CASSYLASGGGDTQYF
TRBV11-3	.	TRBJ1-1	.	TGTGCCAGCAGCTCCACAGGACCCGAAAAGGTGGTCTTT	CASSSTGPEKVVF
TRBV6-6	.	TRBJ2-3	once	TGTGCCAGCAGCTGGAGGGGTGTAGGCACAGATACGCAGTATTTT	CASSWRGVGTDTQYF
TRBV28	.	TRBJ1-6	.	TGTGCCAGCAGTTTCTACCCCTATAATTCACCCCTCCACTTT	CASSFYPYNSPLHF
TRBV11-2	.	TRBJ2-2	.	TGTGCCAGCAGCTTAGATAGGCCGGGGAACACCGGGGAGCTGTTTTTT	CASSLDRPGNTGELFF
TRBV6-5	TRBD1	TRBJ1-4	.	TGTGCCAGCAGTTACGGGACAGTGAATGAAAAACTGTTTTTT	CASSYGTVNEKLFF
TRBV7-6	.	TRBJ1-2	.	TGTGCCAGCAGCTTAGGGGCAGGGGAAGACTATGGCTACACCTTC	CASSLGAGEDYGYTF
TRBV30	.	TRBJ2-2	few	TGTGCCTGGAGCCTCGGCGGGACAGCTAGACCCGGGGAGCTGTTTTTT	CAWSLGGTARPGELFF
TRBV19	TRBD1	TRBJ1-2	.	TGTGCCAGTAGTCAGGACAGGGATAACTATGGCTACACCTTC	CASSQDRDNYGYTF
TRBV19	.	TRBJ1-2	.	TGTGCCAGTCGTCTTAAGCCAGGGCCAGTTCGCGTGAACTTC	CASRLKPGPVRVNF
TRBV7-7	.	TRBJ2-5	.	TGTGCTAGCAGCTTCAAGAGCAGTGGGGCCGTAGAGACCCAGTACTTC	CASSFKSSGAVETQYF
TRBV7-3	.	TRBJ2-1	.	TGTTCCAGCAGCGTACAGCCAGGACAGCCCAATGAGCAGTTCTTC	CSSSVQPGQPNEQFF
TRBV19	.	TRBJ1-2	.	TGTGCCAGTAAACAGGGAGGGAACTATGGCTACACCTTC	CASKQGGNYGYTF
TRBV7-3	TRBD2	TRBJ2-3	.	TGTGCCAGCAGCTCGCGGGGGGGAGAGCCGAGCACAGATACGCAGTATTTT	CASSSRGGEPSTDTQYF
TRBV30	.	TRBJ2-4	once	TGTGCCTGGAACGGGGCCAAAAACATTCAGTACTTC	CAWNGAKNIQYF
TRBV4-1	TRBD1	TRBJ1-5	once	TGCGCCAGCAGCCAAGCCGGGACAGAATATCAGCCCCAGCATTTT	CASSQAGTEYQPQHF
TRBV30	.	TRBJ1-1	.	TGTGCCTGGAGTGAGAAGGGGCAGGGCACTGAAGCTTTCTTT	CAWSEKGQGTEAFF
TRBV19	.	TRBJ1-2	few	TGTGCCAGTAACTCCGGGAGGGGATGGGGTGGCTACACCTTC	CASNSGRGWGGYTF
TRBV5-6	TRBD1	TRBJ1-2	.	TGTGCCAGCAGCTCAACAGGGGTGGGTGGCTACACCTTC	CASSSTGVGGYTF
TRBV5-4	.	TRBJ1-2	.	TGTGCCAGCAGCGTCGGGAGAGATGACACCTTC	CASSVGRDDTF
TRBV28	.	TRBJ1-2	.	TGTGCCAGCAGTTTAAGCGGCGGTAACTATGGCTACACCTTC	CASSLSGGNYGYTF
TRBV29-1	.	TRBJ2-7	few	TGCAGCCTTTCAAACGGGGAGGATGACGAGCAGTACTTC	CSLSNGEDDEQYF
TRBV4-2	TRBD2	TRBJ2-3	few	TGTGCCAGCAGCCAAGGGACTAGCGGGGCCCCAGATACGCAGTATTTT	CASSQGTSGAPDTQYF
TRBV5-4	TRBD2	TRBJ2-3	few	TGTGCCACGAAGCGGGGGGGCCGAGGAGATACGCAGTATTTT	CATKRGGRGDTQYF
TRBV6-1	TRBD1	TRBJ1-6	.	TGTGCCAGCAGTGAAGCTCTTGGCTGGGGACAGGGATCTAATTCACCCCTCCACTTT	CASSEALGWGQGSNSPLHF
TRBV7-2	.	TRBJ2-7	.	TGTGCCAGCAGCTTAGGCCCTACGGGGGAAACCTGGGGACAGTACTTC	CASSLGPTGETWGQYF
TRBV7-9	.	TRBJ2-2	.	TGTGCCAGCAGCTTACCAGGTCGGGAGTGGCTTGTGGCCGGGGAGCTGTTTTTT	CASSLPGREWLVAGELFF
TRBV5-4	.	TRBJ2-7	.	TGTGCCAGCCAAACGCACGAAAGGGGCAGGTACGAGCAGTACTTC	CASQTHERGRYEQYF